This T cell receptor (beta chain) is from a study of molecular identifiers for immune sequencing clone quantification. The CDR3 totals 15 residues. V gave up 2 bases and J gave up 6 bases, with 15 bases separating them. CDR1 is SGHDT and CDR2 is YYEEEE in the germline V gene. TCRdb passed the PCR reads through MiXCR, listing each CDR3 protein once. Of 100,000 or so distinct CDR3 sequences listed, about 21% are singletons. The chain couples TRBV5-6 to TRBJ2-1; D is possibly TRBD1 or TRBD2 (5 bases each). This receptor was taken from a human donor in good health. Some libraries in this study had Jurkat cell RNA spiked in. Sequencing was done on a sample of naive CD8+ T cells from blood, with Jurkat cell RNA spiked in. Subset noted: FACS-sorted CD8+CD4-CCR7+CD45RA+ naive T cells. The CDR3 DNA is TGTGCCAGCAGCTTTTCTCCAGGGAGACTCAATGAGCAGTTCTTC. Its protein product is CASSFSPGRLNEQFF. Full variable domain (outside the CDR3, taken from reference TRBV5-6 and TRBJ2-1): DAGVTQSPTHLIKTRGQQVTLRCSPKSGHDTVSWYQQALGQGPQFIFQYYEEEERQRGNFPDRFSGHQFPNYSSELNVNALLLGDSALYLCASSFSPGRLNEQFFGPGTRLTVL.